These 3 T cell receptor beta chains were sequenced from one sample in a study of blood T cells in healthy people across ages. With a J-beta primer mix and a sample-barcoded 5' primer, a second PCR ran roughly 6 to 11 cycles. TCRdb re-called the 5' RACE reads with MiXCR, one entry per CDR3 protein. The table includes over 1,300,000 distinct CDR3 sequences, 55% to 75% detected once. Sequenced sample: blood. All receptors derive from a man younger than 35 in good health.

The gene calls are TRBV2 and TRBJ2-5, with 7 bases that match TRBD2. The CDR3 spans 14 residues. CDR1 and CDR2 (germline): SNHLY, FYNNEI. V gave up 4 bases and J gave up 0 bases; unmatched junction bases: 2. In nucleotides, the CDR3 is TGTGCCAGCAGTGTGGGGGGGTACCAAGAGACCCAGTACTTC. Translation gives CASSVGGYQETQYF.

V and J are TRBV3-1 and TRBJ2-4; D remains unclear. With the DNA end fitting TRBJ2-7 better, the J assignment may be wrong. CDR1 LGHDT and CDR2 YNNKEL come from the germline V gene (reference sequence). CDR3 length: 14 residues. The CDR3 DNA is TGTGCCAGCAGCCAAGATGCAGTCTCCTACGAGCAGTACTTC. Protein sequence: CASSQDAVSYEQYF.

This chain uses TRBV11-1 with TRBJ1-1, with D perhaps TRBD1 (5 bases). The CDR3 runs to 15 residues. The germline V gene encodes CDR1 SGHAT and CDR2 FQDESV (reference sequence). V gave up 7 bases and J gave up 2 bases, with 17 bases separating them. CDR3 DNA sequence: TGTGCCAGCAACAAAGCACAGGCCCCAAACACTGAAGCTTTCTTT. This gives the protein CASNKAQAPNTEAFF.